This T cell receptor (beta chain) comes out of a study of beta chain features in type 1 diabetes. Findings and limits, study-wide: The cDNA sequencing approach could over-represent high-TCR-expressing cells. It was not settled here whether HLA type affects TCRB rearrangement.

Remarks on this clone: No antigen is known for it.

Sorting with CD45RO/CCR7/CD25/CD127/CD95/CD27 yielded naive, central memory, regulatory and stem-like memory CD4+ cells. Sequencing targeted expressed TCRB transcripts, as all isolated RNA had been reverse transcribed. Only in-frame clones appear in the TCRdb table, and some are missing; sequencing was by immunoSEQ multiplex PCR. The table has roughly 610,000 clones, about 14% seen once. The V gene end was trimmed by 0 bases and the J gene end by 9 bases; junction bases not matched to a gene: 11. The CDR3 runs 16 residues. Per germline, CDR1 SGHTA and CDR2 FQGNSA. The receptor was derived from a man between 18 and 29 years old in good health. V usage is TRBV7-2 and J usage is TRBJ2-1, with TRBD1 matching over 7 bases. The sequencing input was naive CD4+ T cells from blood. CDR3 protein: CASSLAIRTGRSEQFF. The CDR3 DNA reads TGTGCCAGCAGCTTAGCGATCAGGACAGGCCGCAGTGAGCAGTTCTTC.